This TCR beta chain was captured by sequencing in a study of blood T cell repertoires in COVID-19. Across the study: COVID-19 samples, acute and convalescent, were from the United States, Italy and Spain.

Repertoires were generated with immunoSEQ multiplex PCR, while TCRdb's copy carries only in-frame clones and drops some. The table has hundreds of thousands of clones, 88% seen once. This TCR came from a woman aged 65 to 85 with COVID-19, enrolled during active disease. The sample comprised peripheral blood.

The CDR3 coding sequence is TGTGCCAGTAGTAATCAGGGGAACTATGGCTACACCTTC. Its translation is CASSNQGNYGYTF. The chain has TRBV19 and TRBJ1-2, with D tentatively TRBD1 (6 bases). The CDR3 has 13 residues. Germline V gene sequence: CDR1 LNHDA, CDR2 SQIVND (reference sequence). V lost 4 bases and J 2 bases, leaving 8 bases between the germline ends. The variable domain in full, completed from reference TRBV19 and TRBJ1-2, reads DGGITQSPKYLFRKEGQNVTLSCEQNLNHDAMYWYRQDPGQGLRLIYYSQIVNDFQKGDIAEGYSVSREKKESFPLTVTSAQKNPTAFYLCASSNQGNYGYTFGSGTRLTVV.